This TCR beta chain is from a study of shared clonotypes between healthy human individuals. In the study overall: Per donor, CD8 memory used one plate, CD8 naive used two, CD4 memory used three and CD4 naive used three. Overall study findings and caveats: The study generally estimated greater richness for naive than memory subsets.

The V and J ends lost 3 bases and 2 bases respectively, with 7 bases between them. The CDR3 sequence is 14 residues long. CDR1 is MNHEY, CDR2 SVGAGI, per germline. Notes on this clone: Its antigen is not known.

Repertoires were generated with immunoSEQ multiplex PCR, while TCRdb's copy carries only in-frame clones and drops some. In the table there are roughly 2,000,000 clones, just over 90% of which are singletons. Selected positively for CCR7 and CD45RO-negative, naive CD8 cells excluded terminally differentiated effector memory CD45RA+ cells. This chain links TRBV6-5 with TRBJ2-2; no reliable D call. This TCR was recovered from a young man in good health. Some clones in this sample may be carry-over from other donors' samples. The material sequenced was naive CD8+ T cells from PBMCs. The DNA for the CDR3 is TGTGCCAGCAGTTATACCGGCAACACCGGGGAGCTGTTTTTT. It specifies CASSYTGNTGELFF.